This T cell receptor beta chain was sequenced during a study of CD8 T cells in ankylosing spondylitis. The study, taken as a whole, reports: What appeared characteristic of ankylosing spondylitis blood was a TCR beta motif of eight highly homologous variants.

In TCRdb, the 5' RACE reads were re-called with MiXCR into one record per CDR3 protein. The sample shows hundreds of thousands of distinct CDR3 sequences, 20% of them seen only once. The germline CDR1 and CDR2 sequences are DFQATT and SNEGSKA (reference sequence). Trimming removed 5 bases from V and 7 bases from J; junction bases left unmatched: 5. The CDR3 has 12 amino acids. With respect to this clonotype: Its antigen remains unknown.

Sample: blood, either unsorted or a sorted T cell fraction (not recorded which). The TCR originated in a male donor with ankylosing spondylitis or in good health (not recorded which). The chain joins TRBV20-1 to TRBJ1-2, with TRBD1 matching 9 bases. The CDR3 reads CSARQGEGGYTF. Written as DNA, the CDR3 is TGCAGTGCTCGACAGGGGGAGGGTGGCTACACCTTC.